The 10 T cell receptor beta chains reported below all come from one sample, sequenced in a study of cytomegalovirus exposure and HLA in healthy donors. The PCR used 60 Vbeta and 13 Jbeta primers. Generated by immunoSEQ multiplex PCR, the TCRdb table keeps only in-frame clones and is missing some. The sample lists 83,000 or so clones, 75% to 80% occurring once. Material for sequencing was PBMCs. The receptors stem from a female donor in good health and CMV-seronegative.

The chain combines TRBV27 with TRBJ2-7, with 11 bases matching TRBD2. V lost 6 bases and J lost 1; bases outside the gene matches: 8. In germline, CDR1 is MNHEY, CDR2 SMNVEV (reference sequence). The CDR3 spans 16 residues. CDR3 residues: CASSNAGTSGSYEQYF. The CDR3 DNA follows: TGTGCCAGCAGCAACGCCGGGACTAGCGGATCCTACGAGCAGTACTTC.

V is TRBV25-1 and J is TRBJ1-1; 8 bases are a match to TRBD1. V shed 3 bases and J 0 bases; nucleotides not matched to a gene: 9. The V gene's germline CDR1 is MGHDK and CDR2 SYGVNS. This CDR3 comprises 17 residues. The CDR3 DNA follows: TGTGCCAGCAGTGATCTCACCCCGACAGGGGTGAACACTGAAGCTTTCTTT. Translated, it gives CASSDLTPTGVNTEAFF.

The chain joins TRBV7-3 to TRBJ2-7; 7 bases match TRBD2. The CDR3 has 15 residues. The J segment lost 1 base and the V segment lost 1 base, leaving 4 bases of the junction unmatched. Germline loops: CDR1 SGHTA, CDR2 FQGTGA. The chain's CDR3 is CASSLRGGDSYEQYF. CDR3 sequence (DNA): TGTGCCAGCAGCTTAAGGGGAGGGGATTCCTACGAGCAGTACTTC.

The rearrangement joins TRBV18 to TRBJ1-1, with D perhaps matching TRBD1 (5 bases). Germline lookup yields CDR1 KGHSH and CDR2 LQKENI. V gave up 3 bases and J gave up 8 bases, with 10 bases separating them. The CDR3 consists of 12 residues. The CDR3 region has the DNA TGTGCCAGCTCACCGGGGACTGGGGAAGCTTTCTTT. Protein sequence: CASSPGTGEAFF.

This chain links TRBV2 with TRBJ2-3; 7 nucleotides match TRBD2. The germline V gene encodes CDR1 SNHLY and CDR2 FYNNEI. The J segment lost 1 base and the V segment lost 6 bases, leaving 4 bases of the junction unmatched. CDR3 size: 14 residues. The CDR3 spells CASRGGRGTDTQYF. Here the CDR3 DNA reads TGTGCCAGCAGGGGCGGGAGAGGCACAGATACGCAGTATTTT.

This chain's CDR3 is CASSDGDREDGYTF. The CDR3 DNA follows: TGTGCCAGCAGCGACGGGGACAGGGAGGATGGCTACACCTTC. The chain joins TRBV28 to TRBJ1-2, with 9 bases fitting TRBD1. Trimming took 6 bases from V and 6 from J; bases not matched to a gene: 8. CDR1 and CDR2 from the germline V gene are MDHEN and SYDVKM. The CDR3 is 14 residues long.

The V and J genes are TRBV19 and TRBJ2-7; no clear D gene. V lost 6 bases and J 4 bases, leaving 13 bases between the germline ends. The CDR3 extends over 13 amino acids. CDR1 and CDR2 (germline): LNHDA, SQIVND (reference sequence). CDR3 in amino acids: CASSNPPGYEQYF. The CDR3 DNA is TGTGCCAGTAGCAACCCACCAGGTTACGAGCAGTACTTC.

The chain recombines TRBV10-3 with TRBJ1-1; D is undetermined. Trimming removed 2 bases from V and 11 bases from J, with 12 bases in between. The CDR3 sequence is 12 residues long. Germline V gives CDR1 ENHRY, CDR2 SYGVKD. CDR3 sequence (DNA): TGTGCCATCAGTGAGGGTATGAGTACGGCTTTCTTT. Its translation: CAISEGMSTAFF.

The chain uses TRBV18 and TRBJ2-5, with a possible D match to TRBD2 (6 bases). Between the trimmed V and J ends, which lost 3 bases and 5 bases, there was a span of 10 bases. CDR1 and CDR2 (germline): KGHSH, LQKENI. The CDR3 covers 13 residues. CDR3 in DNA: TGTGCCAGCTCACCCTCTGGGGGGGAGACCCAGTACTTC. It codes for CASSPSGGETQYF.

J is TRBJ2-7 and V is TRBV7-9, with a weak D call TRBD1 (5 bases). In germline, CDR1 is SEHNR, CDR2 FQNEAQ (reference sequence). This CDR3 spans 12 amino acids. V was shortened by 8 bases and J by 5 bases, with 13 bases between the two germline ends. CDR3 sequence (DNA): TGTGCCAGCGGCGCAGGGCAGGACGAGCAGTACTTC. This gives the protein CASGAGQDEQYF.